This entry concerns a single TCR beta chain. This clone was seen only a few times. Which antigen it targets is not known. No qualities accompany the bases; no much larger clone lies one base away. This sample was included in a study of graft-versus-host responses after intestinal transplantation (dated by TCRdb to about 2021). Study-level background: Recipients received multivisceral, liver-intestinal, or isolated intestinal transplants. A peak of at least 4% donor T cells among recipient peripheral blood mononuclear cells was the definition used for donor T cell macrochimerism. Alloreactive clones were identified by sequencing pre-transplant mixed lymphocyte reaction products and comparing them with unstimulated pre-transplant donor and recipient T cells. The cohort enrolled about two dozen intestinal transplant recipients, one of whom was a retransplant, and a few patients without pretransplant specimens were excluded. Bulk TCR-beta CDR3 sequencing was used to track graft-versus-host and host-versus-graft alloreactive T cell clones in the graft, circulation and bone marrow after intestinal transplantation. Rather than going through the commercial service, samples from a few later patients were sequenced in-house on an Illumina MiSeq and processed with MiXCR. All recipients received anti-thymocyte globulin induction followed by maintenance tacrolimus and steroids for approximately 3 years.

Library construction relied on the immunoSEQ multiplex PCR assay. In most patients, genomic DNA was isolated using the Qiagen DNeasy Blood and Tissue Kit and sent frozen to Adaptive Biotechnologies for TCR sequencing. For most patients, genomic DNA was subjected to high-throughput TCR-beta CDR3 sequencing by Adaptive Biotechnologies. As for how the authors treated the data: TCR sequencing data for approximately 19 patients were retrieved from Adaptive's ImmunoSEQ software; three other patients were processed with MiXCR and VDJtools. To correct CD4 versus CD8 sorting errors, sequences present in both subsets at a frequency ratio below 5:1 were removed. Because the origin of CDR3 nucleotide sequences shared between donor and recipient could not be assigned, those sequences were removed. Alloreactive clones required at least 2-fold expansion over unstimulated cells and minimum CFSE-low frequency of 0.002% (template counts) or 0.001% (read counts). Clones detected in sequenced pre-transplant spleen, lymph node, or MLR CFSE-low populations of the donor or recipient were defined as mappable. Cumulative frequency of alloreactive clones was calculated as a percentage of all sequences weighted by copy number. Held by TCRdb, this immuneACCESS table contains in-frame sequences only and omits some clones. Under half of the omission traces to an unresolved V gene where checked; the cause of the rest is unknown. The DNA was the basis for D and trimming; V, J and clone size are from that table. Within this sample are roughly 96,000 clones, with roughly 90% of them counted one time only. Nearly 0.5% of the sample is in the top ten clones.

General study outcomes and caveats: Early after transplant, declines in HvG clones were associated with peak levels of circulating GvH clones. Patients with donor T cell macrochimerism had high GvH to HvG T cell clonal ratios in their allografts. The relatively low number and heterogeneity of intestinal transplant patients limited the conclusions. GvH clones turned up in recipient bone marrow, with some appearing earlier in ileal mucosa or blood, a pattern consistent with an intestinal mucosal origin.

The meaning of the sample's time point label: cells obtained before transplantation from donor or recipient. CD3+CD4+ and CD3+CD8+ populations were FACS-sorted from unstimulated pre-transplant donor and recipient cells taken from spleen or lymph nodes. CDR1 and CDR2, per the germline V gene, are MNHEY and SVGAGI. The CDR3 covers 14 residues, taking in both the cysteine and the phenylalanine. CDR3 DNA is the only sequence kept; it has 42 bases, read in frame from the first base. The junction shows trimming of 1 base on V and 5 bases on J, and the gene matches do not reach 4 bases of it. The rearrangement combines TRBV6-5 with TRBJ1-2, and TRBD1 aligns with 7 junction nucleotides. This receptor was identified in a human donor who received an intestinal transplant. The specimen comprised unstimulated CD8+ T cells sorted from spleen or lymph node cells, sampled before intestinal transplant. DNA sequence: TGTGCCAGCAGTTACTTAGGGACAGATTATGGCTACACCTTC. This yields the protein CASSYLGTDYGYTF.